This T cell receptor beta chain was captured by sequencing in a study of cytomegalovirus exposure and HLA in healthy donors. A multiplex PCR was run with 60 Vbeta primers and 13 Jbeta primers. Sequenced by immunoSEQ multiplex PCR; TCRdb stores in-frame clones only, minus some. Of approximately 140,000 clones listed, just over 65% were seen once; the top ten hold 6.5%. Regarding the study as a whole: Fewer N-insertions than the roughly 650-donor mean were reportedly shown by an Asian-associated ancestry cluster in a later analysis.

The CDR3 contains 16 residues. Germline lookup yields CDR1 SNHLY and CDR2 FYNNEI. The V gene lost 4 bases and the J gene lost 6 bases, with 19 bases spanning the gap. By sample share, this clone is medium-sized. Its antigen remains unidentified. The sample was PBMCs. The TCR comes from a woman between 55 and 75 years old in good health and CMV-seronegative. The gene calls are TRBV2 and TRBJ1-3, with D unclear. CDR3 in amino acids: CASSALNPGGKNTIYF. The DNA for the CDR3 is TGTGCCAGCAGTGCCCTAAACCCGGGCGGGAAAAACACCATATATTTT. Using reference TRBV2 and TRBJ1-3 for the parts outside the CDR3, the full variable domain is EPEVTQTPSHQVTQMGQEVILRCVPISNHLYFYWYRQILGQKVEFLVSFYNNEISEKSEIFDDQFSVERPDGSNFTLKIRSTKLEDSAMYFCASSALNPGGKNTIYFGEGSWLTVV.